This paragraph reports one T cell receptor (beta chain). What it binds is not known. CDR1 and CDR2 (germline): SGHKS, YYEKEE (reference sequence). V lost 0 bases, J lost 5 bases, and 8 bases lay in between. There are 13 residues in the CDR3. Profiled with immunoSEQ multiplex PCR; TCRdb holds only in-frame clones, not every one. The sample gives 2,700 or so clones, 25% to 40% of which show up once; around 60% is in the top ten. These data are taken from a study of STAT3 mutations in large granular lymphocyte leukemia. About the study: Among longitudinally sequenced T-LGLL patients, roughly half had canonical activating STAT3 mutations detected. Immunosuppressive therapy was given to more than half of T-LGLL patients.

Points from the study as a whole: After therapy, about 35% of the 18 patients switched clonotypes, all new clones STAT3 wild type. Sampling intervals varied between patients and samples. Every T-cell large granular lymphocyte leukemia patient had at least one immunodominant TCR beta clonotype.

The chain carries TRBV5-5 and TRBJ1-2; tentative D call: TRBD1 (6 bases). The origin of this receptor is a human donor with T large granular lymphocyte leukemia. Some clones in this sample may be carry-over from other donors' samples. Sequenced: PBMCs. The CDR3 spells CASSLGTAYGYTF. In nucleotides, the CDR3 is TGTGCCAGCAGCTTGGGGACAGCTTATGGCTACACCTTC.